This T cell receptor (beta chain) originates from a study of blood T cells in healthy people across ages. Study observations and caveats: TCR beta diversity correlated strongly with naive T cell percentage. PBMCs left unsorted prevented a conclusive naive versus antigen-experienced comparison. As age increased, TCR beta diversity per million T cells fell in a roughly linear fashion.

This CDR3 contains 15 residues. After removal of 1 base from V and 4 bases from J, the junction contained 3 bases not matched to a gene. Germline-derived CDR1 and CDR2 are MGHRA and YSYEKL. A second PCR of about 7 to 12 cycles used a sample-barcoded 5' primer and a J-beta primer mix. A single record per CDR3 protein comes from TCRdb applying MiXCR to the 5' RACE reads. The sample holds some 700,000 distinct CDR3 sequences; roughly 20% are singletons and the top ten take less than 25%. At least ten counts were recorded for this clonotype. Its specificity is not known. A minimum of 7 million PBMCs was isolated per sample.

This clonotype was obtained from a man aged 65 to 85 in good health. The chain carries TRBV4-1 and TRBJ1-4; 7 bases match TRBD1. Material: blood. The CDR3 here is CASSQGAGGNEKLFF. DNA for the CDR3: TGCGCCAGCAGCCAAGGCGCAGGGGGTAATGAAAAACTGTTTTTT.